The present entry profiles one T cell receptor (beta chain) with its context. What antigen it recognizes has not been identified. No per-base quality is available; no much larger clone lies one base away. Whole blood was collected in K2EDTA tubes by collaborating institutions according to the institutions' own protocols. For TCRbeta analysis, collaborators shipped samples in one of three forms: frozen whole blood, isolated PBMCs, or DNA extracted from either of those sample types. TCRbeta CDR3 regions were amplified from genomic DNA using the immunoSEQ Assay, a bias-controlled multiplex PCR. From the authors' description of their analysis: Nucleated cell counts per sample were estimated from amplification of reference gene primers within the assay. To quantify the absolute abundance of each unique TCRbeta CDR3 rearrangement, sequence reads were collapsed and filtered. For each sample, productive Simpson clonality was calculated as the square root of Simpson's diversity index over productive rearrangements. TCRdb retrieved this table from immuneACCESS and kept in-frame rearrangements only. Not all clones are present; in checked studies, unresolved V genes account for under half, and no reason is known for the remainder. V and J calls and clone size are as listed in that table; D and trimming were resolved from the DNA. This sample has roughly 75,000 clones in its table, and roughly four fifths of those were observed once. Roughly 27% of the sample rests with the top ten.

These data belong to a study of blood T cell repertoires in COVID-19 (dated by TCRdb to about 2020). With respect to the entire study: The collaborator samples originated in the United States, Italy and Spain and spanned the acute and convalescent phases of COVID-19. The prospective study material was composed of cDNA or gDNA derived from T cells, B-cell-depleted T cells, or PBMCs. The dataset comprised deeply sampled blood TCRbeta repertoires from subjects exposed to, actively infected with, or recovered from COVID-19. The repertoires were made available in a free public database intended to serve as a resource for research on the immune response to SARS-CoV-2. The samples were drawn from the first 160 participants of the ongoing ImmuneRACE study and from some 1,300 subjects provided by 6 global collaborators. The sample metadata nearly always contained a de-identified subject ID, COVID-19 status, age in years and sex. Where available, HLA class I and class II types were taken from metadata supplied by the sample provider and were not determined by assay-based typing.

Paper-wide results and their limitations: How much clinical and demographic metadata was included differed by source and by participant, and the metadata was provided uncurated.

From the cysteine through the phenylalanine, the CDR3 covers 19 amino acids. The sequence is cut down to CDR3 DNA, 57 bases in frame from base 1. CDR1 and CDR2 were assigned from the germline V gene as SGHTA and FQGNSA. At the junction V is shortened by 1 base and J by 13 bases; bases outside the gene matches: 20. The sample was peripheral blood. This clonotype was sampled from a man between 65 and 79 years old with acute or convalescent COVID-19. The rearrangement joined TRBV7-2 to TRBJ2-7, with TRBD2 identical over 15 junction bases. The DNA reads TGTGCCAGCAGCTTAGGGGGCTTTGGACTAGCGGGAGGGCCGGGGCTTAAATACTTC. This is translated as CASSLGGFGLAGGPGLKYF.